Below are 15 T cell receptor beta chains sequenced from a single sample in a study of blood T cell repertoires in COVID-19. Measured with immunoSEQ multiplex PCR; TCRdb has only the in-frame clones, and not every one. This repertoire shows approximately 150,000 clones, roughly 80% found once; its top ten account for roughly 5.7%. Sequenced input: PBMCs or T cells enriched from blood (not recorded which). The receptors originated from a woman between 35 and 50 years old with acute COVID-19.

The rearrangement joins TRBV7-8 to TRBJ2-7, with 9 bases matching TRBD2. V was pared by 10 bases and J by 7 bases, with 14 bases of the junction left unmatched. Germline V gene sequence: CDR1 SGHVS, CDR2 FQNEAQ. This CDR3 has 14 amino acids. This CDR3 reads CATSRGRALEEQYF. The CDR3 DNA is TGTGCCACTTCTCGCGGGAGGGCCTTGGAAGAGCAGTACTTC. Variable domain in full (rest from reference TRBV7-8 and TRBJ2-7): GAGVSQSPRYKVAKRGQDVALRCDPISGHVSLFWYQQALGQGPEFLTYFQNEAQLDKSGLPSDRFFAERPEGSVSTLKIQRTQQEDSAVYLCATSRGRALEEQYFGPGTRLTVT.

This clone was seen more than once but under ten times. The genes are TRBV7-9 and TRBJ1-4; the D gene is possibly TRBD1 (5 bases). The CDR3 is 17 amino acids. Deletions cut 5 bases from V and 3 bases from J, with 19 bases between. Germline V gene lookup returns CDR1 SEHNR and CDR2 FQNEAQ (reference sequence). In nucleotides, the CDR3 is TGTGCCAGCAGCCCCTTTAACACAGGTGTGGCTAATGAAAAACTGTTTTTT. Its translation is CASSPFNTGVANEKLFF.

The rearrangement joins TRBV11-2 to TRBJ2-5; weak D call: TRBD2 (6 bases). This CDR3 is built from 15 residues. With 5 bases removed from V and 0 bases from J, the gap between germline ends came to 13 bases. From germline, CDR1 is SGHAT and CDR2 FQNNGV. The DNA for the CDR3 is TGTGCCAGCAGCCGGGACTGGGGGTACCAAGAGACCCAGTACTTC. This translates into CASSRDWGYQETQYF. The complete variable domain, with remaining parts taken from reference TRBV11-2 and TRBJ2-5, reads EAGVAQSPRYKIIEKRQSVAFWCNPISGHATLYWYQQILGQGPKLLIQFQNNGVVDDSQLPKDRFSAERLKGVDSTLKIQPAKLEDSAVYLCASSRDWGYQETQYFGPGTRLLVL.

This chain links TRBV5-8 with TRBJ1-2; 8 positions match TRBD1. This CDR3 region has 15 residues. Trimming removed 4 bases from V and 8 bases from J; junction bases left unmatched: 13. Germline V gene lookup returns CDR1 SGHTS and CDR2 YDEGEE. In DNA form, the CDR3 reads TGTGCCAGCAGCCTCAGTCTCGACAGGGGTCGGGGCTACACCTTC. Translation: CASSLSLDRGRGYTF.

This clone is medium-sized in the sample. This chain connects TRBV12-5 to TRBJ1-3, with a tentative D call TRBD1 (5 bases). The CDR3 has 16 amino acids. Germline CDR1 and CDR2: LGHNT and FRNRAP. V gave up 2 bases and J gave up 7 bases, with 18 bases separating them. CDR3 protein: CASGLTSSTRGNTIYF. The CDR3, as DNA: TGTGCTAGTGGTTTGACCTCTTCAACCCGGGGGAACACCATATATTTT.

This chain links TRBV14 with TRBJ2-7, with 11 bases aligning to TRBD1. This CDR3 has 15 amino acids. V was clipped by 5 bases and J by 2 bases; unmatched bases: 5. Germline lookup yields CDR1 SGHDN and CDR2 FVKESK. DNA for the CDR3: TGTGCCAGCAGCTGGGGACAGGGGGACGCCTACGAGCAGTACGTC. Amino acids: CASSWGQGDAYEQYV.

This clone was seen just once. This rearrangement joins TRBV29-1 to TRBJ2-2; 7 bases fit TRBD2. The CDR3 spans 14 residues. Germline loops: CDR1 SQVTM, CDR2 ANQGSEA. The V segment lost 1 base and the J segment 6 bases; nucleotides outside the gene matches: 5. The DNA for the CDR3 is TGCAGCGTTGAAGTAGGGGAGGGCTCCGGGGAGCTGTTTTTT. Amino acid sequence: CSVEVGEGSGELFF.

The chain uses TRBV29-1 and TRBJ2-2; 10 nucleotides line up with TRBD1. V lost 2 bases to trimming and J lost 6 bases; unmatched junction nucleotides: 15. CDR3 length: 18 amino acids. In germline, CDR1 is SQVTM, CDR2 ANQGSEA. CDR3 amino acids: CSVEIWLGQGISPGELFF. The CDR3 region has the DNA TGCAGCGTTGAAATTTGGCTGGGACAGGGGATCTCACCCGGGGAGCTGTTTTTT.

The CDR3 region has the DNA TGCGCCAGCAGCCGATATGTCGGAGGCGGCTACAAAGGAGGCTACACCTTC. Its protein is CASSRYVGGGYKGGYTF. V and J are TRBV5-1 and TRBJ1-2; D not certain. With 4 bases removed from V and 8 bases from J, the gap between germline ends came to 27 bases. The CDR3 sequence is 17 residues long. Germline CDR1 SGHRS, CDR2 YFSETQ.

V is TRBV6-5 and J is TRBJ2-7, with D possibly being TRBD2 (6 bases). CDR3 length: 15 residues. Germline V gene sequence: CDR1 MNHEY, CDR2 SVGAGI. V lost 8 bases and J 1 base, leaving 18 bases between the germline ends. The CDR3 spells CASSRAGSGSYEQYF. The CDR3 region has the DNA TGTGCCAGCTCACGCGCCGGGAGCGGTTCCTACGAGCAGTACTTC.

This chain joins TRBV2 and TRBJ1-2; D not certain. The V gene's germline CDR1 is SNHLY and CDR2 FYNNEI. V was shortened by 11 bases and J by 5 bases, with 18 bases between the two germline ends. The CDR3 length is 13 residues. The CDR3 protein is CASRTLPGYGYTF. The CDR3 DNA is TGTGCCTCCCGCACCCTGCCGGGTTATGGCTACACCTTC.

The rearrangement uses TRBV11-2 and TRBJ2-1; 9 positions match TRBD1. This CDR3 region has 15 residues. The V gene end was trimmed by 5 bases and the J gene end by 0 bases; junction bases not matched to a gene: 2. Germline values: CDR1 SGHAT, CDR2 FQNNGV. CDR3 amino acids: CASSEQGASYNEQFF. In DNA form, the CDR3 reads TGTGCCAGCAGCGAACAGGGGGCCTCCTACAATGAGCAGTTCTTC.

In this sample, this clone turned up once. J is TRBJ2-5 and V is TRBV6-1, with D possibly matching TRBD2 (6 bases). Germline CDR1 MNHNS, CDR2 SASEGT. This CDR3 is 14 amino acids long. Trimming cost V 0 bases and J 3 bases, with 8 bases left between them. The CDR3 sequence is CASSEAGLEETQYF. CDR3 DNA sequence: TGTGCCAGCAGTGAAGCGGGACTTGAAGAGACCCAGTACTTC.

V usage is TRBV18 and J usage is TRBJ1-1; D not resolved. From germline, CDR1 is KGHSH and CDR2 LQKENI. V dropped 5 bases and J dropped 7 bases, with 8 bases sitting between them. The CDR3 has 11 amino acids. The CDR3 DNA follows: TGTGCCAGCTCAGGGCAGGTTGAAGCTTTCTTT. As protein: CASSGQVEAFF.

In its sample, this clone was seen once. The chain links TRBV30 to TRBJ1-6; D is uncertain. The V gene lost 3 bases and the J gene lost 11 bases, with 17 bases spanning the gap. Germline values: CDR1 GTSNPN, CDR2 SVGIG (reference sequence). This CDR3 has 14 residues. The CDR3: CAWRVLQAYAPLHF. The CDR3 nucleotides read TGTGCCTGGAGAGTGTTGCAAGCATATGCACCCCTCCACTTT.